Listed below are T cell receptor beta chains from one sample, sequenced in a study of T cell repertoires in cytomegalovirus infection. TCRdb fed the reads into MiXCR, producing one record per CDR3 protein. The sample has a few hundred thousand distinct CDR3 sequences; roughly 43% are singletons. Their specific antigens are unknown. The specimen comprised cultured PBMCs, sampled from culture after CMV antigen stimulation. The source of these receptors is a human donor in good health (CMV status not recorded). Some clones in this sample may be carry-over from other donors' samples. Each CDR3 is given with its conserved first and last residue. A D gene is named only where the DNA matches it firmly. Only part of the rows carry a size: once, few, many, or a class if the clone is expanded.

clone size	V gene	D gene	J gene	CDR3 DNA	CDR3 protein
many	TRBV7-2	NA	TRBJ2-5	TGTGCCAGCAGACCGACGTCAGGGAGGGAGACCCAGTACTTC	CASRPTSGRETQYF
NA	TRBV5-6	NA	TRBJ1-1	TGTGCCAGCAGCTCCGAAGGAACACGGAACACTGAAGCTTTATTT	CASSSEGTRNTEALF
few	TRBV7-6	NA	TRBJ2-7	TGTGCCAGCAGCTTAGAGGTAACTAGCTCCTACGAGCAGTACTTC	CASSLEVTSSYEQYF
NA	TRBV25-1	NA	TRBJ1-2	TGTGCCAGCAGTGGCAGGTCCGGGGTTGATGGCTACACCTTC	CASSGRSGVDGYTF
NA	TRBV15	TRBD1	TRBJ2-5	TGTGCCACCAGCAGAGGGGGACAGGGACAAGAGACCCAGTACTTC	CATSRGGQGQETQYF
many	TRBV7-2	NA	TRBJ2-1	TGTGCCAGCAGCCCCCTACCCGACAATGAGCAGTTCTTC	CASSPLPDNEQFF
NA	TRBV11-2	NA	TRBJ1-6	TGTGCCAGCAGCCTTGGACTCTCTTCACCCCTCCACTTT	CASSLGLSSPLHF
NA	TRBV5-1	TRBD1	TRBJ1-1	TGCGCCAGCAGCTTGTCACAGGGGGTCACTGAAGCTTTCTTT	CASSLSQGVTEAFF
NA	TRBV2	NA	TRBJ2-1	TGTGCCAGCAGTGAACTGGGGGCGGGTGAGCAGTTCTTC	CASSELGAGEQFF
once	TRBV3-1	TRBD1	TRBJ1-6	TGTGCCAGCAGCCAAGATCTTGCGATAGGGGGCGATTCACCCCTCCACTTT	CASSQDLAIGGDSPLHF
few	TRBV7-6	NA	TRBJ2-5	TGTGCCAGCAGCTTAGCGAGAAGTTATGAGACCCAGTACTTC	CASSLARSYETQYF
few	TRBV6-5	NA	TRBJ2-5	TGTGCCAGCAGTTACCCCAGCCAGACGGGCGAAGAGACCCAGTACTTC	CASSYPSQTGEETQYF
NA	TRBV19	TRBD1	TRBJ1-4	TGTGCCAGTCGAAACAGGGGTTCGAATGAAAAACTGTTTTTT	CASRNRGSNEKLFF
NA	TRBV7-6	NA	TRBJ1-3	TGTGCCAGCAGCATAAACTCCGGGAGCTCTGGAAACACCATATATTTT	CASSINSGSSGNTIYF
NA	TRBV6-2/TRBV6-3	NA	TRBJ2-7	TGTGCCAGCAGTTACTCGATGAGGTCGAGGGGTCGGGGGCGCTACGAGCAGTACTTC	CASSYSMRSRGRGRYEQYF
NA	TRBV10-3	NA	TRBJ2-7	TGTGCCATCAGTGACGGCTCGTCCTACGAGCAGTACTTC	CAISDGSSYEQYF
NA	TRBV11-3	TRBD1	TRBJ2-5	TGTGCCAGCAGCGCCGGGACAGGGGTTGCGCAGACCCAGTACTTC	CASSAGTGVAQTQYF
many	TRBV7-2	TRBD2	TRBJ2-7	TGTGCCAGCAGCTTATCAAGCGGGGCTTACTACGAGCAGTACTTC	CASSLSSGAYYEQYF
NA	TRBV14	NA	TRBJ1-4	TGTGCCAGCAGCCAAGATCCGGGCCAGGGCGACGAAAAACTGTTTTTT	CASSQDPGQGDEKLFF
NA	TRBV10-3	TRBD1	TRBJ1-1	TGTGCCATCCAGGGACAGATGAACACTGAAGCTTTCTTT	CAIQGQMNTEAFF
NA	TRBV2	TRBD1	TRBJ1-5	TGTGCCAGCAGTGAAAAATGGGACAGGGTTTCCAATCAGCCCCAGCATTTT	CASSEKWDRVSNQPQHF
NA	TRBV20-1	NA	TRBJ1-2	TGCAGTGCTCCGATTGTCAGGGCGAACTATGGCTACACCTTC	CSAPIVRANYGYTF
few	TRBV7-2	TRBD2	TRBJ2-7	TGTGCCAGCACCTTATCTAGCGGGTACGAGCAGTACTTC	CASTLSSGYEQYF
NA	TRBV4-1	NA	TRBJ2-2	TGCGCCAGCAGCCAAGTGCATGCGAACACCGGGGAGCTGTTTTTT	CASSQVHANTGELFF
NA	TRBV12-3/TRBV12-4	NA	TRBJ1-1	TGTGCCAGCAGCCCAGGGTCGGTCACTGAAGCTTTCTTT	CASSPGSVTEAFF
NA	TRBV20-1	NA	TRBJ1-1	TGCAGTGCTAGACCCCCCGAAGGCGATTACACTGAAGCTTTCTTT	CSARPPEGDYTEAFF
few	TRBV7-2	NA	TRBJ2-7	TGTGCCAGCAGCTCAAACACCTACGAGCAGTACTTC	CASSSNTYEQYF
NA	TRBV7-2	TRBD2	TRBJ2-3	TGTGCCAGCAGCTACCCGGGACTAGGCACAGATACGCAGTATTTT	CASSYPGLGTDTQYF
NA	TRBV7-6	TRBD1	TRBJ2-5	TGTGCCAGCAGCCTAGGGACAGCGCAGTACCAAGAGACCCAGTACTTC	CASSLGTAQYQETQYF
NA	TRBV18	TRBD2	TRBJ2-5	TGTGCCAGCTCAGCGACTAGCGGGAAGGAGACCCAGTACTTC	CASSATSGKETQYF
NA	TRBV10-3	TRBD1	TRBJ1-1	TGTGCCATCAGTGAGCCAGGACAGGGGACGTTTGGTGAAGCTTTCTTT	CAISEPGQGTFGEAFF
NA	TRBV12-3/TRBV12-4	NA	TRBJ1-1	TGTGCCAGCAGTTTAAGTGGTCGAATGAACACTGAAGCTTTCTTT	CASSLSGRMNTEAFF
NA	TRBV12-3/TRBV12-4	NA	TRBJ1-2	TGTGCCAGCAGTTTTGGGGTGAAGACGGGCTACACCTTC	CASSFGVKTGYTF
NA	TRBV2	NA	TRBJ2-3	TGTGCCAGCAGTGAGGGCCCAGATACGCAGTATTTT	CASSEGPDTQYF
many	TRBV7-2	NA	TRBJ2-1	TGTGCCAGCAGCTTAGGATGGAATGAGCAGTTCTTC	CASSLGWNEQFF
NA	TRBV5-6	NA	TRBJ2-1	TGTGCCAGCAGCTTGGGCGTGGGGATATTCAATGAGCAGTTCTTC	CASSLGVGIFNEQFF
few	TRBV5-4	TRBD1	TRBJ2-1	TGTGCCAGCAGCCACAGGGGTACCTACAATGAGCAGTTCTTC	CASSHRGTYNEQFF
few	TRBV12-3/TRBV12-4	NA	TRBJ2-1	TGTGCCAGCAGTTACTCTTCGGCGAATGAGCAGTTCTTC	CASSYSSANEQFF
many	TRBV7-2	NA	TRBJ1-6	TGTGCCAGCAGCTTAGAGTCGGGCAAGAGGAGTTCACCCCTCCACTTT	CASSLESGKRSSPLHF
NA	TRBV6-5	NA	TRBJ2-1	TGTGCCAGCAGTTACTCGGACAATGAGCAGTTCTTC	CASSYSDNEQFF
NA	TRBV10-3	NA	TRBJ2-3	TGTGCCATCAGTGAGATGGGACCCGGCACAGATACGCAGTATTTT	CAISEMGPGTDTQYF
NA	TRBV5-1	NA	TRBJ1-2	TGCGCCAGCAGCTTGTTCGGCATCGACAGCGATGGCTACACCTTC	CASSLFGIDSDGYTF
few	TRBV19	NA	TRBJ1-2	TGTGCCAGTAGTGGGGACCAGGGGCCCGCAGGTGGCTACACCTTC	CASSGDQGPAGGYTF
many	TRBV7-2	NA	TRBJ2-1	TGTGCCAGCAGCCTCGGCTCCTACAATGAGCAGTTCTTC	CASSLGSYNEQFF
NA	TRBV27	TRBD1	TRBJ2-5	TGTGCCAGCAGTTTTTGGGGGACAGGGGGCGCGGAGACCCAGTACTTC	CASSFWGTGGAETQYF
few	TRBV7-6	NA	TRBJ2-2	TGTGCCAGCAGCTTAGCCGCCCGGGGCAGCGGGGAGCTGTTTTTT	CASSLAARGSGELFF
few	TRBV7-2	NA	TRBJ2-4	TGTGCCAGCAGCTCTAGCCCCAGGGGGGACGGCATTCAGTACTTC	CASSSSPRGDGIQYF
few	TRBV6-1	TRBD1	TRBJ1-5	TGTGCCAGCAGGACCGGGACAGGACTATACAGTAATCAGCCCCAGCATTTT	CASRTGTGLYSNQPQHF
few	TRBV12-3/TRBV12-4	NA	TRBJ2-3	TGTGCCAGCAGAAAGACCGGGACTAGCACAGATACGCAGTATTTT	CASRKTGTSTDTQYF
few	TRBV5-6	NA	TRBJ1-6	TGTGCCAGCAGCCAGGGACTCCCCGGTTTGGGATCACCCCTCCACTTT	CASSQGLPGLGSPLHF
NA	TRBV7-4	TRBD2	TRBJ2-3	TGTGCCATGTCCCGGGGGGGCACAGATACGCAGTATTTT	CAMSRGGTDTQYF
few	TRBV12-3/TRBV12-4	NA	TRBJ2-3	TGTGCCAGCAGTTTATCAGGGGCGCCGGCCACAGATACGCAGTATTTT	CASSLSGAPATDTQYF
NA	TRBV9	NA	TRBJ2-5	TGTGCCAGCAGCTCCAGGAGTGGGGGAGAAGAGACCCAGTACTTC	CASSSRSGGEETQYF